The entry below gives a single T cell receptor (beta chain) sequence along with its context. Trimming left V 3 bases short and J 7 bases short, with 9 bases between. Germline V CDR1 and CDR2: LNHDA, SQIVND (reference sequence). This CDR3 is 13 amino acids long. In the original workflow: Quantification of nucleated cells was approximated via reference gene primer amplification. The protocol was immunoSEQ multiplex PCR, while the TCRdb copy is restricted to in-frame clones and leaves out a portion. That table is the source of V, J and clone size, and D and trimming were worked out from the DNA. The data show fewer than 65,000 clones, 80% to 90% seen once. This sample stems from a study of blood T cell repertoires in COVID-19. At the level of the study: The origin of the acute and convalescent COVID-19 samples was the United States, Italy and Spain. Sources were T cells, B-cell-depleted T cells, or PBMCs; the material itself was cDNA or gDNA.

This chain connects TRBV19 to TRBJ2-2; unclear D gene. The sample taken for sequencing was peripheral blood. This receptor was identified in a man aged 60-69 years with acute or convalescent COVID-19. The CDR3 region is CASSIPGHGELFF. Here the CDR3 DNA reads TGTGCCAGTAGTATCCCGGGTCACGGGGAGCTGTTTTTT.